The rows below give T cell receptor beta chains drawn from one sample of a study of cytomegalovirus exposure and HLA in healthy donors. The data were produced by immunoSEQ multiplex PCR, yet TCRdb's version contains in-frame clones alone and is incomplete. The sample includes under 200,000 clones, around 72% seen only once; the top ten take over 1.2%. The sample taken for sequencing was PBMCs. The receptor source for this set is a man aged 45 to 65 in good health and CMV-seronegative. Both conserved end residues are part of each CDR3. The D gene is left open where the match is weak. Rows give clone size only sometimes, using once, few, many, or a class for an expanded clone.

d_call	j_call	v_call	clone_size	cdr3_nt	cdr3_aa
TRBD1	TRBJ2-7	TRBV5-1	.	TGCGCCAGCAGCTTGGAAGGGACAGCCTCCTACGAGCAGTACTTC	CASSLEGTASYEQYF
.	TRBJ2-7	TRBV2	once	TGTGCCAGCACTCAACTCGAAGGGGTTTACGAGCAGTACTTC	CASTQLEGVYEQYF
TRBD1	TRBJ1-1	TRBV28	few	TGTGCCAGCAGTTTTCCGGACAGGGCGAACACTGAAGCTTTCTTT	CASSFPDRANTEAFF
.	TRBJ1-6	TRBV11-1	.	TGTGCCAGCAGCTGTAATGAGCCAGGTTCCCCCTCCTATAATTCACCCCTCCACTTT	CASSCNEPGSPSYNSPLHF
.	TRBJ1-2	TRBV5-1	.	TGCGCCAGCAGCTTGTATTTCGGGGGGACCTATGGCTACACCTTC	CASSLYFGGTYGYTF
TRBD1	TRBJ1-3	TRBV6-1	.	TGTGCCAGCAGTGAAGGTACAGGGGCGGCATCTGGAAACACCATATATTTT	CASSEGTGAASGNTIYF
.	TRBJ2-5	TRBV6-4	.	TGTGCCAGCAGTAACAGGGAGGGAGAGACCCAGTACTTC	CASSNREGETQYF
.	TRBJ1-1	TRBV19	.	TGTGCCAGTAGTGGCCCTGAAGCTTTCTTT	CASSGPEAFF
.	TRBJ2-1	TRBV2	.	TGTGCCAGCAGTGCAGGGGTCCTCTCCTACAATGAGCAGTTCTTC	CASSAGVLSYNEQFF
.	TRBJ2-3	TRBV7-6	.	TGTGCCAGCAGCTACTCGGGGAGCCCGGCAGATACGCAGTATTTT	CASSYSGSPADTQYF
TRBD2	TRBJ2-3	TRBV7-2	.	TGTGCCAGCAGCTTAGTTGGCGGGGGGTCCACAGATACGCAGTATTTT	CASSLVGGGSTDTQYF
.	TRBJ2-3	TRBV4-1	.	TGCGCCAGCAGCCGGAGGTCGGAAGTTACAGATACGCAGTATTTT	CASSRRSEVTDTQYF
TRBD2	TRBJ2-3	TRBV12-5	.	TGTGCTAGTGGTCCAGCGGGGGGGAGCACAGATACGCAGTATTTT	CASGPAGGSTDTQYF
.	TRBJ1-2	TRBV2	few	TGTGCCAGCAGTGAGGGGGGTGGCTACACCTTC	CASSEGGGYTF
.	TRBJ2-5	TRBV15	few	TGTGCCACCAGCAGAGCTTCACTAGGGGAGACCCAGTACTTC	CATSRASLGETQYF
TRBD1	TRBJ1-5	TRBV28	.	TGTGCCAGCAGTGCAGACAGGGCTAATAGCAATCAGCCCCAGCATTTT	CASSADRANSNQPQHF
TRBD1	TRBJ1-2	TRBV28	.	TGTGCCAGCAGTTTAGGGGACAGGGGGCTAGGCTACACCTTC	CASSLGDRGLGYTF
TRBD2	TRBJ2-1	TRBV4-2	.	TGTGCCAGCAGCTGGACTAGCGGGGGGGCCTCCAATGAGCAGTTCTTC	CASSWTSGGASNEQFF
.	TRBJ1-5	TRBV6-1	.	TGTGCCAGCAGTGAACACGTCACGCGGCCCCAGCATTTT	CASSEHVTRPQHF
TRBD1	TRBJ1-4	TRBV15	.	TGTGCCACCAGCAGTTTGGACAGGGGTAATGAAAAACTGTTTTTT	CATSSLDRGNEKLFF
.	TRBJ1-2	TRBV5-1	few	TGCGCCAGCAGGGCGCCCTCGGGGGGCCTTTCTAACTATGGCTACACCTTC	CASRAPSGGLSNYGYTF
.	TRBJ1-6	TRBV9	.	TGTGCCAGCAGCGTAGGACGGGTAGAATCACCCCTCCACTTT	CASSVGRVESPLHF
TRBD1	TRBJ1-3	TRBV5-1	.	TGCGCCAGCAGCCGTGACAGGGACTCTGGAAACACCATATATTTT	CASSRDRDSGNTIYF
.	TRBJ2-2	TRBV4-2	.	TGTGCCAGCAGCCAAGATCCTTTAGGGGGGGGGAACACCGGGGAGCTGTTTTTT	CASSQDPLGGGNTGELFF
.	TRBJ1-1	TRBV7-8	few	TGTGCCAGCACCAAGGGGGTAACTGAAGCTTTCTTT	CASTKGVTEAFF
.	TRBJ1-5	TRBV4-2	.	TGTGCCAGCAGCCAAGTCAGCGGGGATAGCAATCAGCCCCAGCATTTT	CASSQVSGDSNQPQHF
TRBD2	TRBJ2-4	TRBV5-4	.	TGTGCCAGCAGCGCCGCCGGGACTAGCAAAAACATTCAGTACTTC	CASSAAGTSKNIQYF
.	TRBJ2-7	TRBV27	few	TGTGCCAGCAGTTTAGGTCCCGGGGGTAACGAGCAGTACTTC	CASSLGPGGNEQYF
TRBD2	TRBJ2-5	TRBV7-8	.	TGTGCCAGCAGCCAAAATCTAGCGGCCCAAGAGACCCAGTACTTC	CASSQNLAAQETQYF
TRBD1	TRBJ1-1	TRBV28	.	TGTGCCAGCAGTCTCGCCGGGACAGGGAAGCCTGAAGCTTTCTTT	CASSLAGTGKPEAFF
TRBD2	TRBJ2-3	TRBV7-9	few	TGTGCCAGCAGCTCCCTGAATAGCGGGGACACAGATACGCAGTATTTT	CASSSLNSGDTDTQYF
.	TRBJ2-2	TRBV6-5	.	TGTGCCAGCAGTTTTCGACTTAACACCGGGGAGCTGTTTTTT	CASSFRLNTGELFF
TRBD1	TRBJ1-2	TRBV6-1	few	TGTGCCAGCTTCGGGACAGGGGTTAACTATGGCTACACCTTC	CASFGTGVNYGYTF
.	TRBJ1-1	TRBV18	few	TGTGCCAGCTCACCGACGGGTCGCGACACTGAAGCTTTCTTT	CASSPTGRDTEAFF
.	TRBJ1-1	TRBV4-3	.	TGCGCCAGCAGCCGATCTAAGACAGGTCGCCCCACTGAAGCTTTCTTT	CASSRSKTGRPTEAFF
.	TRBJ1-4	TRBV19	few	TGTGCCAGTAGTATTAGAGGTGGTGACGAAAAACTGTTTTTT	CASSIRGGDEKLFF
.	TRBJ1-2	TRBV6-1	.	TGTGCCAGCAGGGACTTGACCTGGGGTGGCTACACCTTC	CASRDLTWGGYTF
TRBD2	TRBJ2-7	TRBV19	.	TGTGCCAGTAGTCTCTTTGCGGGGGACTCCTACGAGCAGTACTTC	CASSLFAGDSYEQYF
TRBD1	TRBJ2-6	TRBV4-1	.	TGCGCCAGCAGCCAGGACAGGGGGGCTCTGGCGGCCAACGTCCTGACTTTC	CASSQDRGALAANVLTF
.	TRBJ1-1	TRBV11-2	few	TGTGCCAGCAGCCCGGGACATTTGAACACTGAAGCTTTCTTT	CASSPGHLNTEAFF
TRBD2	TRBJ2-3	TRBV9	.	TGTGCCAGCAGCGTAGGGGCTAGCGGGGGCGCAGATACGCAGTATTTT	CASSVGASGGADTQYF
TRBD2	TRBJ2-2	TRBV28	.	TGTGCCAGCAGCTCCTTGGGAGGGGAGGTAACCGGGGAGCTGTTTTTT	CASSSLGGEVTGELFF
TRBD2	TRBJ2-3	TRBV11-2	few	TGTGCCAGCAGCCTCCGGCGGGGGGGCTACACAGATACGCAGTATTTT	CASSLRRGGYTDTQYF
TRBD1	TRBJ2-5	TRBV4-1	.	TGCGCCAGCAGCCCGCAGGGGGCTATAGAGACCCAGTACTTC	CASSPQGAIETQYF
TRBD2	TRBJ2-3	TRBV29-1	.	TGCAGCGTTCCTAGCGGGGGCCTCCTGAGCACAGATACGCAGTATTTT	CSVPSGGLLSTDTQYF
.	TRBJ2-4	TRBV19	.	TGTGCCAGTAGTTTCGTCCTAGCCAAAAACATTCAGTACTTC	CASSFVLAKNIQYF
TRBD1	TRBJ1-3	TRBV6-6	.	TGTGCCAGCAGCCAAGGACAGGGCGGAAACACCATATATTTT	CASSQGQGGNTIYF
.	TRBJ2-7	TRBV4-3	.	TGCGCCAGCAGCCAAGATTTAATAGCTCCTTACGAGCAGTACTTC	CASSQDLIAPYEQYF
TRBD2	TRBJ2-7	TRBV7-2	few	TGTGCCAGCAGTATAGCGGGGGGGCAGTACTTC	CASSIAGGQYF
TRBD2	TRBJ2-1	TRBV28	few	TGTGCCAGCAGTTTGAGAAGCGGGGGGATCTCTGCCAATGAGCAGTTCTTC	CASSLRSGGISANEQFF
TRBD1	TRBJ1-4	TRBV28	.	TGTGCCAGCAGTTTAAACAGGGGGGCAACTAATGAAAAACTGTTTTTT	CASSLNRGATNEKLFF
.	TRBJ1-2	TRBV5-6	.	TGTGCCAGCAGCTTGGGGGCCACTAACTATGGCTACACCTTC	CASSLGATNYGYTF
TRBD2	TRBJ2-7	TRBV7-8	.	TGTGCCAGCAGCTTAGTTCGGGGGGACTACGAGCAGTACTTC	CASSLVRGDYEQYF